This T cell receptor (beta chain) was profiled in a study of blood T cell repertoires in COVID-19. Background on the study: Spain, Italy and the United States supplied samples that represented acute and convalescent COVID-19. PBMCs, B-cell-depleted T cells, or T cells provided the cDNA or gDNA that made up the material.

V shed 8 bases and J shed 0 bases, with 10 bases lying between them. In germline, CDR1 is MNHEY, CDR2 SMNVEV (reference sequence). There are 14 residues in the CDR3. As regards this clone: Other DNA sequences in this sample translate to the same CDR3.

Per the authors' pipeline: Counts of nucleated cells, estimated from reference gene primer amplification, were obtained. The repertoire was sequenced with immunoSEQ multiplex PCR; TCRdb's copy has only in-frame clones and lacks some. The V and J calls and clone size come from that table; D and trimming were worked out from the DNA. The table has 110,000 to 150,000 clones, roughly 80% seen once. The study assigned cohorts using participant-reported clinical history. The chain has TRBV27 and TRBJ1-4; D remains unclear. The sample comprised PBMCs or T cells enriched from blood (not recorded which). The clonotype originates from a woman younger than 30 who had been exposed to COVID-19. CDR3: CASRGVATNEKLFF. DNA for the CDR3: TGTGCCAGCCGGGGTGTCGCAACTAATGAAAAACTGTTTTTT.